One and the same sample provided the 21 T cell receptor beta chains below, sequenced in a study of T cell changes during pregnancy in multiple sclerosis. The assay was immunoSEQ multiplex PCR, and TCRdb's table has in-frame clones only and misses some. The sample yields 40,000 or so clones, around 90% seen once. The sequenced sample was CD8+ T cells from peripheral blood mononuclear cells, obtained after pregnancy. The receptor set was obtained from a female donor with multiple sclerosis, enrolled in a pregnancy study.

This chain links TRBV29-1 with TRBJ2-1, with D unclear. V was pared by 1 base and J by 0 bases, with 16 bases between. Germline lookup yields CDR1 SQVTM and CDR2 ANQGSEA. The CDR3 length is 17 residues. The DNA of the CDR3 is TGCAGCGTTGAAGTACGAGATCATTCCCGCTCCTACAATGAGCAGTTCTTC. Residues: CSVEVRDHSRSYNEQFF.

This sequence joins TRBV5-4 and TRBJ1-6, with TRBD1 matching 7 bases. Germline values: CDR1 SGHNT, CDR2 YYREEE (reference sequence). The J segment lost 9 bases and the V segment lost 3 bases, leaving 6 bases of the junction unmatched. The CDR3 runs to 14 residues. CDR3 amino acids: CASSSRDSSSPLHF. The CDR3 DNA sequence: TGTGCCAGCAGCTCCCGGGACAGTAGTTCACCCCTCCACTTT.

This rearrangement joins TRBV30 to TRBJ2-6; D is unclear. Trimming removed 4 bases from V and 0 bases from J, with 4 bases in between. The CDR3 consists of 13 residues. Germline-derived CDR1 and CDR2 are GTSNPN and SVGIG (reference sequence). CDR3 residues: CAWTISGANVLTF. The CDR3 coding sequence is TGTGCCTGGACAATCTCTGGGGCCAACGTCCTGACTTTC.

This clone came up once. This rearrangement joins TRBV5-6 to TRBJ2-1; D is undetermined. CDR3 size: 12 residues. CDR1 and CDR2 from the germline V gene are SGHDT and YYEEEE. V lost 0 bases, J lost 6 bases, and 4 bases lay in between. The CDR3 loop reads CASSLGANEQFF. The CDR3 region has the DNA TGTGCCAGCAGCTTGGGGGCCAATGAGCAGTTCTTC.

The chain employs TRBV9 and TRBJ1-6; D gene ambiguous. Germline V lookup: CDR1 SGDLS, CDR2 YYNGEE. The V end lost 0 bases, the J end lost 0 bases, and 10 bases lay between the germline ends. This CDR3 contains 17 residues. DNA for the CDR3: TGTGCCAGCAGCGTAGAGGCGGCGAGCTCCTATAATTCACCCCTCCACTTT. This sequence encodes CASSVEAASSYNSPLHF.

This rearrangement joins TRBV4-1 to TRBJ1-3, with D hard to call. CDR1 MGHRA and CDR2 YSYEKL come from the germline V gene. The V and J ends lost 1 base and 2 bases respectively, with 9 bases between them. CDR3 size: 15 residues. The CDR3 loop is CASSQVAGTGNTIYF. As DNA, the CDR3 is TGCGCCAGCAGCCAAGTCGCCGGGACTGGAAACACCATATATTTT.

This chain joins TRBV29-1 and TRBJ1-1; no definite D call. Germline V CDR1 and CDR2: SQVTM, ANQGSEA. V lost 4 bases and J lost 3, with 15 bases in between. This CDR3 is 14 amino acids long. The CDR3 region has the DNA TGCAGCGTTGCTCCCGGGAGGAAAGACACTGAAGCTTTCTTT. Translation: CSVAPGRKDTEAFF.

A single count supports this clone. The chain links TRBV20-1 to TRBJ1-5; D uncertain. Germline V CDR1 and CDR2: DFQATT, SNEGSKA (reference sequence). Trimming left V 6 bases short and J 5 bases short, with 8 bases between. The CDR3 length is 11 residues. The DNA of the CDR3 is TGCAGTGCAGTACAAGATCAGCCCCAGCATTTT. This codes for CSAVQDQPQHF.

This clone was seen more than once but under ten times. The chain uses TRBV27 and TRBJ2-2; a possible D gene is TRBD2 (6 bases). The CDR3 contains 13 residues. Germline values: CDR1 MNHEY, CDR2 SMNVEV (reference sequence). Trimming shortened V by 5 bases and J by 7 bases, and 11 bases separated the two germline ends. This chain's CDR3 is CASSGGWGGELFF. The CDR3 DNA is TGTGCCAGCAGTGGAGGGTGGGGCGGGGAGCTGTTTTTT.

This clone showed up just once. The chain carries TRBV9 and TRBJ1-5, with D unresolved. The CDR3 totals 20 residues. Between the trimmed V and J ends, which lost 0 bases and 0 bases, there was a span of 22 bases. The germline gives CDR1 SGDLS, CDR2 YYNGEE. The CDR3 DNA reads as TGTGCCAGCAGCGTAGTACTCTGCTCGACACCTTTCCATAGCAATCAGCCCCAGCATTTT. Its translation is CASSVVLCSTPFHSNQPQHF.

The chain joins TRBV9 to TRBJ2-7, with 8 bases identical to TRBD2. V was pared by 3 bases and J by 3 bases, with 8 bases of the junction left unmatched. In germline, CDR1 is SGDLS, CDR2 YYNGEE. CDR3 length equals 15 residues. This CDR3 reads CASSAGGEGYYEQYF. DNA of the CDR3: TGTGCCAGCAGCGCCGGGGGGGAGGGGTACTACGAGCAGTACTTC. Complete variable domain (other parts from reference TRBV9 and TRBJ2-7): DSGVTQTPKHLITATGQRVTLRCSPRSGDLSVYWYQQSLDQGLQFLIQYYNGEERAKGNILERFSAQQFPDLHSELNLSSLELGDSALYFCASSAGGEGYYEQYFGPGTRLTVT.

The rearrangement links TRBV7-8 to TRBJ1-3; D gene unclear. V gave up 8 bases and J gave up 0 bases, with 11 bases separating them. The CDR3 consists of 14 residues. From germline, CDR1 is SGHVS and CDR2 FQNEAQ. The CDR3 coding sequence is TGTGCCAGCCAAATTGACAACTCTGGAAACACCATATATTTT. Amino acids: CASQIDNSGNTIYF.

The CDR3 DNA sequence: TGTGCCAGCAGCTACTATAGCAATCAGCCCCAGCATTTT. As protein: CASSYYSNQPQHF. V usage is TRBV7-3 and J usage is TRBJ1-5; D is unclear. CDR1 is SGHTA, CDR2 FQGTGA, per germline. The CDR3 spans 13 residues. Trimming took off 4 bases at V and 0 bases at J, with 4 bases between the two ends.

This sequence joins TRBV7-8 and TRBJ2-3; possible D gene TRBD2, 6 bases. Trimming removed 7 bases from V and 9 bases from J, with 14 bases in between. Germline V gene sequence: CDR1 SGHVS, CDR2 FQNEAQ. This CDR3 spans 12 amino acids. The CDR3 loop reads CASTSGEGTQYF. The CDR3 DNA sequence: TGTGCCAGCACCTCGGGAGAAGGGACGCAGTATTTT.

V is TRBV4-1 and J is TRBJ2-1, with TRBD2 identical over 9 bases. Looked up from germline, CDR1 is MGHRA and CDR2 is YSYEKL. Unmatched junction bases numbered 6, after V lost 1 base and J lost 5 bases. The length of the CDR3 is 16 residues. This CDR3 is CASSQAVAGVNNEQFF. The CDR3 bases are TGCGCCAGCAGCCAAGCAGTAGCGGGGGTCAACAATGAGCAGTTCTTC.

This clone was counted only a few times. The chain combines TRBV2 with TRBJ1-1; D remains ambiguous. The CDR3 covers 12 residues. Germline CDR1 reads SNHLY; CDR2 reads FYNNEI. Trimming took off 6 bases at V and 6 bases at J, with 11 bases between the two ends. CDR3 protein: CASSPPRAEAFF. The DNA of the CDR3 is TGTGCCAGCAGCCCGCCCCGCGCTGAAGCTTTCTTT.

The chain joins TRBV5-4 to TRBJ2-1, with TRBD2 identical over 11 bases. Germline V gene data show CDR1 as SGHNT and CDR2 as YYREEE (reference sequence). Trimming took 2 bases from V and 9 from J; bases not matched to a gene: 4. The CDR3 is made up of 14 amino acids. The CDR3 nucleotides read TGTGCCAGCAGCTTAACTAGCGGGAGCAGTGAGCAGTTCTTC. This codes for CASSLTSGSSEQFF.

This clone was seen only once. The chain is built from TRBV5-1 and TRBJ2-2; the D is unclear. Trimming removed 2 bases from V and 7 bases from J, with 3 bases in between. Germline V gene data show CDR1 as SGHRS and CDR2 as YFSETQ. CDR3 length: 11 residues. The CDR3 DNA follows: TGCGCCAGCAGCTTTAACGGGGAGCTGTTTTTT. It encodes CASSFNGELFF.

The chain is built from TRBV5-1 and TRBJ2-3; 7 bases fit TRBD2. CDR1 and CDR2 (germline): SGHRS, YFSETQ. This CDR3 is 16 amino acids long. Losses at the gene ends were 1 base for V and 3 bases for J; bases not matched to a gene: 8. In DNA, the CDR3 is TGCGCCAGCAGCTTGTTCGGGCGGGAGAATACAGATACGCAGTATTTT. Residues: CASSLFGRENTDTQYF. The full variable domain, in which reference TRBV5-1 and TRBJ2-3 provide the parts outside the CDR3, is KAGVTQTPRYLIKTRGQQVTLSCSPISGHRSVSWYQQTPGQGLQFLFEYFSETQRNKGNFPGRFSGRQFSNSRSEMNVSTLELGDSALYLCASSLFGRENTDTQYFGPGTRLTVL.

This clone was counted a single time. This chain uses TRBV28 with TRBJ2-7, with TRBD2 as a possible D gene (7 bases). Per germline, CDR1 MDHEN and CDR2 SYDVKM. The CDR3 totals 14 residues. The germline V and J ends were trimmed by 8 bases and 3 bases, with 17 bases remaining between them. CDR3 bases: TGTGCCAGCCTTAGGGGGGGAAGGAACTACGAGCAGTACTTC. Translating gives CASLRGGRNYEQYF.

The chain uses TRBV27 and TRBJ1-5; tentatively, D is TRBD1 (5 bases). Between the trimmed V and J ends, which lost 5 bases and 4 bases, there was a span of 21 bases. The CDR3 loop spans 17 amino acids. The germline gives CDR1 MNHEY, CDR2 SMNVEV (reference sequence). CDR3 DNA sequence: TGTGCCAGCAGTGCACATGGCGTTCAGGGTGCAAATCAGCCCCAGCATTTT. Protein sequence: CASSAHGVQGANQPQHF.